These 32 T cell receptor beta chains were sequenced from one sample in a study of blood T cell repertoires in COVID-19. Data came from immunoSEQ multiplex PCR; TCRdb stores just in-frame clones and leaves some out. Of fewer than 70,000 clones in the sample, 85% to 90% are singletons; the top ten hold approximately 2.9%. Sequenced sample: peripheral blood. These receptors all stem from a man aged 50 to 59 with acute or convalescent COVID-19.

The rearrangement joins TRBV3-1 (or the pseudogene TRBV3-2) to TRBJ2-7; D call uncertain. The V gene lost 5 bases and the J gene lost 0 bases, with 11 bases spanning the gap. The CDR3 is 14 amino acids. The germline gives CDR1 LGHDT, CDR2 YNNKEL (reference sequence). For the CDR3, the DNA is TGTGCCAGCAGCAAGTCCCCTACCTCCTACGAGCAGTACTTC. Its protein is CASSKSPTSYEQYF.

The CDR3 bases are TGTGCCTCACAGGGGGACCCCGGGGAGCTGTTTTTT. It translates to CASQGDPGELFF. V usage is TRBV25-1 and J usage is TRBJ2-2; TRBD1 matches at 8 bases. Unmatched junction bases numbered 5, after V lost 11 bases and J lost 6 bases. Per the germline V gene, CDR1 is MGHDK and CDR2 is SYGVNS. This CDR3 spans 12 amino acids. Using reference TRBV25-1 and TRBJ2-2 for the parts outside the CDR3, the full variable domain is EADIYQTPRYLVIGTGKKITLECSQTMGHDKMYWYQQDPGMELHLIHYSYGVNSTEKGDLSSESTVSRIRTEHFPLTLESARPSHTSQYLCASQGDPGELFFGEGSRLTVL.

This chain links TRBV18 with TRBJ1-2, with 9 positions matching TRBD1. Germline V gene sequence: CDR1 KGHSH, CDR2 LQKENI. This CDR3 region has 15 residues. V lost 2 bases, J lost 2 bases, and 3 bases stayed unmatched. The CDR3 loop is CASSPIGTGNYGYTF. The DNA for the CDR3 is TGTGCCAGCTCACCAATAGGGACAGGGAACTATGGCTACACCTTC.

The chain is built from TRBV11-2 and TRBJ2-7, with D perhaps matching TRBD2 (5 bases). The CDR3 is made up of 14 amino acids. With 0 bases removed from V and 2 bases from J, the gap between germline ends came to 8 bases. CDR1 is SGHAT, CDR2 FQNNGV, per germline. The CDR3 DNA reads TGTGCCAGCAGCTTAGATCGGGGAACCTACGAGCAGTACGTC. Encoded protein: CASSLDRGTYEQYV.

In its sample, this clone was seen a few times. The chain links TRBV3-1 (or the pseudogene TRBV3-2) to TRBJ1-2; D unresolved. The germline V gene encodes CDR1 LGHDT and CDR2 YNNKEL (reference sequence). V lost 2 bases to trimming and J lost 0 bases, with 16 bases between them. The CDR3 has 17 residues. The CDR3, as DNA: TGTGCCAGCAGCCAATTAGGGCCGGCGGGTACTAACTATGGCTACACCTTC. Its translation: CASSQLGPAGTNYGYTF.

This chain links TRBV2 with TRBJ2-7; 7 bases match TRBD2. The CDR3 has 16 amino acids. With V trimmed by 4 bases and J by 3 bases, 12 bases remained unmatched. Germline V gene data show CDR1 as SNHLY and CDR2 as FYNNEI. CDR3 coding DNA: TGTGCCAGCAGTGCCCCGCGGGCTAGCGGAGTCTACGAGCAGTACTTC. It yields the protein CASSAPRASGVYEQYF.

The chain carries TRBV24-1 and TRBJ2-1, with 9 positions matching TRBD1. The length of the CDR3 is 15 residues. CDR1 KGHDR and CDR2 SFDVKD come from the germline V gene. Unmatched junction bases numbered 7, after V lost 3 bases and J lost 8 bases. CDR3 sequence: CATSDTGTGSYEQFF. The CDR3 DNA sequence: TGTGCCACCAGTGATACCGGGACAGGGTCCTATGAGCAGTTCTTC.

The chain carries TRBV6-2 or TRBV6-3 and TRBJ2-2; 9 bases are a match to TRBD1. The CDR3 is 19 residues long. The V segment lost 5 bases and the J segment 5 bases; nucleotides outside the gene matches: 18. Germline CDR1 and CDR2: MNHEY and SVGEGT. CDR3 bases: TGTGCCAGCAGTACCCCAATGGGTACAGGGGGCTTCTGGACCGGGGAGCTGTTTTTT. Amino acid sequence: CASSTPMGTGGFWTGELFF.

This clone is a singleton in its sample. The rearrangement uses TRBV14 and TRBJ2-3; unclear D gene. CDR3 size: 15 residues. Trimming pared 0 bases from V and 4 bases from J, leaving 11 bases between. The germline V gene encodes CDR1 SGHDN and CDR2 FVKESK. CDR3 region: CASSQDYGFSDTQYF. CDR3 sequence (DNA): TGTGCCAGCAGCCAAGATTACGGGTTTTCAGATACGCAGTATTTT.

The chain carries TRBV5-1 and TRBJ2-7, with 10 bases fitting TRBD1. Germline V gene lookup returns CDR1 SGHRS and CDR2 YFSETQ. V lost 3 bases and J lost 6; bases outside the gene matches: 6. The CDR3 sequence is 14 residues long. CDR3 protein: CASSSGTGAFEQYF. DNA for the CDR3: TGCGCCAGCAGCTCCGGGACAGGGGCCTTCGAGCAGTACTTC.

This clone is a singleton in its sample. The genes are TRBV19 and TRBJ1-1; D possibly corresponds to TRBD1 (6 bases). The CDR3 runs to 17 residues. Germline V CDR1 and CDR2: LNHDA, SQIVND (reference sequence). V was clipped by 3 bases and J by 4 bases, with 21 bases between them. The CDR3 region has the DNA TGTGCCAGTAGTATTATCTCCGGGGGGCGGTTGGGCACTGAAGCTTTCTTT. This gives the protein CASSIISGGRLGTEAFF. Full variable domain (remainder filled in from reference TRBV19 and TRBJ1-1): DGGITQSPKYLFRKEGQNVTLSCEQNLNHDAMYWYRQDPGQGLRLIYYSQIVNDFQKGDIAEGYSVSREKKESFPLTVTSAQKNPTAFYLCASSIISGGRLGTEAFFGQGTRLTVV.

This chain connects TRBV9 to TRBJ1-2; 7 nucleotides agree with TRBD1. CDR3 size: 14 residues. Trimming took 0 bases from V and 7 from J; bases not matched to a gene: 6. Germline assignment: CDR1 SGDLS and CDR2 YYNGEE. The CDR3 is CASSVDRGKGGYTF. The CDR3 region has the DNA TGTGCCAGCAGCGTAGACAGGGGTAAAGGTGGCTACACCTTC.

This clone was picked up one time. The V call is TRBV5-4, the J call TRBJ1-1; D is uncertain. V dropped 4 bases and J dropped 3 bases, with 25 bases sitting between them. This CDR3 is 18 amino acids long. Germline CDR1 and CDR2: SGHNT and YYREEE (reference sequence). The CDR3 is CASSPPGFGFLVDTEAFF. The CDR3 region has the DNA TGTGCCAGCAGCCCCCCCGGGTTTGGCTTCCTAGTGGACACTGAAGCTTTCTTT.

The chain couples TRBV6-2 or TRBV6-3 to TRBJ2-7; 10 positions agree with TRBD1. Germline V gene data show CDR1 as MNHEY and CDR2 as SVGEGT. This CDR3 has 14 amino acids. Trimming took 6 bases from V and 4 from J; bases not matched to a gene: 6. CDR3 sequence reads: CASSGGQGFYEQYF. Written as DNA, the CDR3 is TGTGCCAGCAGCGGGGGACAGGGGTTTTACGAGCAGTACTTC.

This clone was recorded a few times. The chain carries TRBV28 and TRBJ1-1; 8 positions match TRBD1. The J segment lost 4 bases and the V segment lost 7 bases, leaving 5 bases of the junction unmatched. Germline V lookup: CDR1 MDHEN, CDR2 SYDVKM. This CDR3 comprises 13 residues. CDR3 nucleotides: TGTGCCAGCAAAATCCAGGGGGCCACTGAAGCTTTCTTT. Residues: CASKIQGATEAFF.

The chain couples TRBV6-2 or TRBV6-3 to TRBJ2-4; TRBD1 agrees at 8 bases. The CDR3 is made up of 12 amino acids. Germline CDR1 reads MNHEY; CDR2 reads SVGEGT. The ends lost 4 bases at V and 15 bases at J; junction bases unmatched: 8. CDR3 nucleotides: TGTGCCAGCAGTTCCCCCAGACAGGGGATGTACTTC. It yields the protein CASSSPRQGMYF.

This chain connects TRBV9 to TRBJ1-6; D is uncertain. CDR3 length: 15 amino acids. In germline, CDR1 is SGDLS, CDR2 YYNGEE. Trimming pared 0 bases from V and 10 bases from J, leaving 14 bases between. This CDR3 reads CASSVVGTRGSPLHF. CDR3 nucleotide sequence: TGTGCCAGCAGCGTAGTTGGCACGAGAGGGTCACCCCTCCACTTT.

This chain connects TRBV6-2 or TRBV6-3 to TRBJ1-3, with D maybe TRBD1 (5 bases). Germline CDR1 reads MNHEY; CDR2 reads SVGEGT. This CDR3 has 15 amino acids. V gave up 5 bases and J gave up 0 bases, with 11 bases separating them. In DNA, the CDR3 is TGTGCCAGCAGTAAGACAGCTACCTCTGGAAACACCATATATTTT. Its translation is CASSKTATSGNTIYF.

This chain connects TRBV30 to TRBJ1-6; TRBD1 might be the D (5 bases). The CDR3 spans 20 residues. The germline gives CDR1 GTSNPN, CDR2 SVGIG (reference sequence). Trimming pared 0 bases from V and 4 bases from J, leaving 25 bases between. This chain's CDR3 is CAWSVIGTGTSPHYNSPLHF. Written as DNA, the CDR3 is TGTGCCTGGAGTGTGATTGGGACTGGTACAAGCCCCCATTATAATTCACCCCTCCACTTT.

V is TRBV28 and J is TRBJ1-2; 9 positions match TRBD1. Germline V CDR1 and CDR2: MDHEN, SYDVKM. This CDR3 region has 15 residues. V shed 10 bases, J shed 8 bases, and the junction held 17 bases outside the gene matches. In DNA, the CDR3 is TGTGCCACTATTTCTGGGGTTACAGGGGGCTGGGGCTACACCTTC. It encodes CATISGVTGGWGYTF.

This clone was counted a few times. The CDR3 bases are TGTGCCAGCAGCCCGACGGGACAGGTACCTTCACCCCTCCACTTT. As protein: CASSPTGQVPSPLHF. The chain links TRBV9 to TRBJ1-6; 8 positions agree with TRBD1. Germline V gives CDR1 SGDLS, CDR2 YYNGEE. The CDR3 spans 15 residues. Losses at the gene ends were 4 bases for V and 9 bases for J; bases not matched to a gene: 9. The variable domain in full, completed from reference TRBV9 and TRBJ1-6, reads DSGVTQTPKHLITATGQRVTLRCSPRSGDLSVYWYQQSLDQGLQFLIQYYNGEERAKGNILERFSAQQFPDLHSELNLSSLELGDSALYFCASSPTGQVPSPLHFGNGTRLTVT.

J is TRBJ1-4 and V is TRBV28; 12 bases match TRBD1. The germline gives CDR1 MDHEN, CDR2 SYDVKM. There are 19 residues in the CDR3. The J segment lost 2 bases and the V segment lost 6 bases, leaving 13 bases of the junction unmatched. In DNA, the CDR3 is TGTGCCAGCAGCCACAACAACCGGGACAGGGGGCAGACTAATGAAAAACTGTTTTTT. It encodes CASSHNNRDRGQTNEKLFF.

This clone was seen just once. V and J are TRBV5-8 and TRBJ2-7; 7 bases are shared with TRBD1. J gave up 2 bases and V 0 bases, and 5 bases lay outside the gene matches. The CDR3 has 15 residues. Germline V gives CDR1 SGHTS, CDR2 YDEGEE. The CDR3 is CASSLDRGPTYEQYF. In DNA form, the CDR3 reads TGTGCCAGCAGCTTGGACAGGGGCCCTACCTACGAGCAGTACTTC.

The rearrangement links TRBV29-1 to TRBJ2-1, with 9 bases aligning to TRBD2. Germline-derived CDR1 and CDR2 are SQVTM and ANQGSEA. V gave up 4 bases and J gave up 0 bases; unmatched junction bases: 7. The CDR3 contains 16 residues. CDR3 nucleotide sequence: TGCAGCGTTGCCCGACTAGCGGAGAGCTCCTACAATGAGCAGTTCTTC. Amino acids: CSVARLAESSYNEQFF.

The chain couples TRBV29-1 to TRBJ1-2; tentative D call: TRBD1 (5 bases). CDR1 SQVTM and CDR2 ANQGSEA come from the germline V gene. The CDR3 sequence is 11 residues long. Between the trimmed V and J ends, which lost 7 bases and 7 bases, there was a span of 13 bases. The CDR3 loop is CSAAAGGGYTF. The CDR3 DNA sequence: TGCAGCGCTGCGGCGGGGGGTGGCTACACCTTC.

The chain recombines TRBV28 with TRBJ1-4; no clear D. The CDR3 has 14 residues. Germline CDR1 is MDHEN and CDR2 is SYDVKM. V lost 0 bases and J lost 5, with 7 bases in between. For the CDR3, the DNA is TGTGCCAGCAGTTTATGGGGAGGAAATGAAAAACTGTTTTTT. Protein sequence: CASSLWGGNEKLFF.

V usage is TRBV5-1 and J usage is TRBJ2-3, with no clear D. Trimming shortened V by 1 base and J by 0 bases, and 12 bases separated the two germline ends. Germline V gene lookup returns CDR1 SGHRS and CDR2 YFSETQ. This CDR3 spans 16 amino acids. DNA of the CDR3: TGCGCCAGCAGCTTGTCCAAGAGGTATAGCACAGATACGCAGTATTTT. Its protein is CASSLSKRYSTDTQYF.

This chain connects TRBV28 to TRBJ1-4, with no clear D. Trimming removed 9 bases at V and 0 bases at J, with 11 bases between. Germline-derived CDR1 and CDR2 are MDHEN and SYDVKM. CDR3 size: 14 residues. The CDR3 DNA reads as TGTGCCAGTAAAGACATTGCAACTAATGAAAAACTGTTTTTT. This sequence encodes CASKDIATNEKLFF.

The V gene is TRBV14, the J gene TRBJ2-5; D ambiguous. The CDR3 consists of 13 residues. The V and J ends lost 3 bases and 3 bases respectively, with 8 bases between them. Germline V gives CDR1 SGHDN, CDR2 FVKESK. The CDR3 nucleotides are TGTGCCAGCAGCCAGTCCGTAAAAGAGACCCAGTACTTC. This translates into CASSQSVKETQYF.

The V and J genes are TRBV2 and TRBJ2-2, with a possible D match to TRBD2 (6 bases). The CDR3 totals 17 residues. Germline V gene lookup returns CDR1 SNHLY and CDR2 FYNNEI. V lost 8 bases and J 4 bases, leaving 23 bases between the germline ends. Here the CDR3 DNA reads TGTGCCAGCGCCCAAACGGGGTTAGCGGCGTCCACCGGGGAGCTGTTTTTT. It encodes CASAQTGLAASTGELFF.

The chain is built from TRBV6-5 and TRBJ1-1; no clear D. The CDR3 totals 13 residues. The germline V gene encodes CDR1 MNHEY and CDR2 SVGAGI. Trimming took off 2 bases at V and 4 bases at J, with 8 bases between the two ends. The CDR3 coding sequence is TGTGCCAGCAGTTACGGGCAGGCCACTGAAGCTTTCTTT. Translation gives CASSYGQATEAFF.

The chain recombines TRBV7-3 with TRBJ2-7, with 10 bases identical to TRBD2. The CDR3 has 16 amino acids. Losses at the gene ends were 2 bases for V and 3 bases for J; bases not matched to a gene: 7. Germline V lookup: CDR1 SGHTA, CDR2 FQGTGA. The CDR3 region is CASSLGPAGGSYEQYF. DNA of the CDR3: TGTGCCAGCAGCTTAGGGCCAGCGGGAGGGAGCTACGAGCAGTACTTC.